One and the same sample provided the 24 T cell receptor beta chains below, sequenced in a study of blood T cell repertoires in COVID-19. Clones were sequenced by immunoSEQ multiplex PCR, and TCRdb holds only the in-frame ones, with some missing. This sample has roughly 250,000 clones, with approximately 87% found just once. Specimen: peripheral blood. These TCRs come from a woman aged 25-40 years with COVID-19, enrolled during active disease.

V usage is TRBV5-6 and J usage is TRBJ1-5, with TRBD1 as a possible D gene (6 bases). Germline CDR1 SGHDT, CDR2 YYEEEE. The CDR3 runs to 13 residues. V lost 3 bases, J lost 6 bases, and 10 bases lay in between. The CDR3 coding sequence is TGTGCCAGCAGCTGGGGGCAGGGTCAGCCCCAGCATTTT. It encodes CASSWGQGQPQHF.

CDR3 loop: CASSVGVRTGDFSREKLFF. The CDR3 DNA reads TGTGCCAGCAGCGTGGGGGTCCGGACAGGGGACTTCTCCAGGGAAAAACTGTTTTTT. The V call is TRBV4-2, the J call TRBJ1-4; 9 bases line up with TRBD1. Germline CDR1 is LGHNA and CDR2 is YNFKEQ. The CDR3 runs to 19 residues. V was clipped by 5 bases and J by 8 bases; unmatched bases: 21.

V and J are TRBV5-1 and TRBJ2-1; 9 nucleotides line up with TRBD1. Germline CDR1 is SGHRS and CDR2 is YFSETQ. After removal of 1 base from V and 7 bases from J, the junction contained 9 bases not matched to a gene. This CDR3 spans 16 amino acids. The CDR3 sequence: CASSLWAGTGYNEQFF. In DNA form, the CDR3 reads TGCGCCAGCAGCTTGTGGGCCGGGACAGGGTATAATGAGCAGTTCTTC.

V usage is TRBV14 and J usage is TRBJ1-2; D not certain. Trimming removed 0 bases from V and 5 bases from J, with 4 bases in between. This CDR3 is 12 amino acids long. Germline assignment: CDR1 SGHDN and CDR2 FVKESK. The CDR3 DNA sequence: TGTGCCAGCAGCCAAGAAATATATGGCTACACCTTC. Its translation is CASSQEIYGYTF.

V is TRBV10-3 and J is TRBJ1-1; weak D call: TRBD1 (6 bases). CDR3 length: 16 residues. V was clipped by 3 bases and J by 0 bases, with 14 bases between them. Per the germline V gene, CDR1 is ENHRY and CDR2 is SYGVKD. The CDR3 reads CAISDLRGSLNTEAFF. CDR3 nucleotides: TGTGCCATCAGTGACTTGAGGGGGTCCCTGAACACTGAAGCTTTCTTT.

The chain recombines TRBV7-9 with TRBJ1-2, with 8 bases lining up with TRBD1. V shed 5 bases, J shed 1 base, and the junction held 6 bases outside the gene matches. The V gene's germline CDR1 is SEHNR and CDR2 FQNEAQ (reference sequence). This CDR3 comprises 15 residues. CDR3 sequence (DNA): TGTGCCAGCAGCCCCAGCGGACAGGGTAACTATGGCTACACCTTC. Translating gives CASSPSGQGNYGYTF. The full variable domain, completed using reference TRBV7-9 and TRBJ1-2, is DTGVSQNPRHKITKRGQNVTFRCDPISEHNRLYWYRQTLGQGPEFLTYFQNEAQLEKSRLLSDRFSAERPKGSFSTLEIQRTEQGDSAMYLCASSPSGQGNYGYTFGSGTRLTVV.

J is TRBJ2-7 and V is TRBV28, with 7 bases lining up with TRBD1. Germline V gene data show CDR1 as MDHEN and CDR2 as SYDVKM. The V gene end was trimmed by 6 bases and the J gene end by 0 bases; junction bases not matched to a gene: 11. The CDR3 is 16 residues long. The CDR3 DNA follows: TGTGCCAGCAGCCTTACAGGGGCCCTAGCCTCCTACGAGCAGTACTTC. Its protein product is CASSLTGALASYEQYF.

The rearrangement uses TRBV6-5 and TRBJ1-1, with 7 bases aligning to TRBD1. The V gene end was trimmed by 7 bases and the J gene end by 1 base; junction bases not matched to a gene: 9. In germline, CDR1 is MNHEY, CDR2 SVGAGI. CDR3 size: 15 residues. Here the CDR3 DNA reads TGTGCCAGCACCCGGTTCACAGGGGAGAACACTGAAGCTTTCTTT. This translates into CASTRFTGENTEAFF.

Details on this clone: At one end, the junction sequence differs from germline, possibly due to a read error. The V and J genes are TRBV12-3 or TRBV12-4 and TRBJ2-1; TRBD1 is a possible D gene (5 bases). CDR3 length: 11 residues. The DNA for the CDR3 is TGTGCCAGCAGTTCAGGGCTAGATAGGATCTTC. Translation gives CASSSGLDRIF.

The J gene is TRBJ2-7, the V gene TRBV5-1; D ambiguous. Trimming shortened V by 3 bases and J by 5 bases, and 12 bases separated the two germline ends. Germline assignment: CDR1 SGHRS and CDR2 YFSETQ. CDR3 length: 13 amino acids. The CDR3 spells CASSSTDLDEQYF. The CDR3 nucleotides are TGCGCCAGCAGCTCCACAGATCTGGACGAGCAGTACTTC. The full variable domain, completed using reference TRBV5-1 and TRBJ2-7, is KAGVTQTPRYLIKTRGQQVTLSCSPISGHRSVSWYQQTPGQGLQFLFEYFSETQRNKGNFPGRFSGRQFSNSRSEMNVSTLELGDSALYLCASSSTDLDEQYFGPGTRLTVT.

This clone was counted only a few times. V usage is TRBV29-1 and J usage is TRBJ1-1; D is perhaps TRBD1 (6 bases). The CDR3 runs 13 residues. Germline lookup yields CDR1 SQVTM and CDR2 ANQGSEA. V was clipped by 7 bases and J by 1 base, with 13 bases between them. CDR3: CSAQGGWNTEAFF. CDR3 bases: TGCAGCGCTCAAGGGGGTTGGAACACTGAAGCTTTCTTT.

The CDR3 region is CATTGGRIADTQYF. CDR3 DNA sequence: TGTGCCACAACGGGGGGGCGAATAGCTGATACGCAGTATTTT. This chain links TRBV19 with TRBJ2-3, with 8 bases matching TRBD2. The V gene end was trimmed by 10 bases and the J gene end by 6 bases; junction bases not matched to a gene: 12. The CDR3 loop spans 14 amino acids. Germline lookup yields CDR1 LNHDA and CDR2 SQIVND (reference sequence).

This chain links TRBV6-6 with TRBJ2-7, with 7 bases lining up with TRBD2. Trimming at V came to 5 bases and at J to 5 bases, leaving 21 bases not matched to a gene. The germline V gene has CDR1 MNHNY and CDR2 SVGAGI (reference sequence). The CDR3 runs to 18 residues. DNA for the CDR3: TGTGCCAGCAGTCCTACCTCAAACACGGGGGGACGATGGAACGAGCAGTACTTC. It encodes CASSPTSNTGGRWNEQYF.

This clone was counted a single time. The rearrangement joins TRBV4-1 to TRBJ1-1, with no clear D. V lost 2 bases, J lost 4 bases, and 14 bases lay in between. Germline CDR1 and CDR2: MGHRA and YSYEKL. This CDR3 region has 15 residues. The CDR3 bases are TGCGCCAGCAGCCAAACCGACACGTTGGGCACTGAAGCTTTCTTT. It yields the protein CASSQTDTLGTEAFF.

The V and J genes are TRBV5-1 and TRBJ2-7, with 8 bases aligning to TRBD2. Germline V gene sequence: CDR1 SGHRS, CDR2 YFSETQ. The CDR3 has 16 amino acids. Germline trimming cut 0 bases from V and 0 bases from J; bases unmatched to any gene: 5. Here the CDR3 DNA reads TGCGCCAGCAGCTTGGGTCACGCGGGGGGCTCCTACGAGCAGTACTTC. The encoded protein is CASSLGHAGGSYEQYF.

This sequence joins TRBV5-1 and TRBJ2-1, with D tentatively TRBD1 (5 bases). This CDR3 spans 13 amino acids. The germline gives CDR1 SGHRS, CDR2 YFSETQ. V was shortened by 4 bases and J by 4 bases, with 9 bases between the two germline ends. The CDR3 spells CASSQDSYNEQFF. CDR3 DNA: TGCGCCAGCAGCCAAGACAGTTACAATGAGCAGTTCTTC. The whole variable domain, remainder taken from reference TRBV5-1 and TRBJ2-1, is KAGVTQTPRYLIKTRGQQVTLSCSPISGHRSVSWYQQTPGQGLQFLFEYFSETQRNKGNFPGRFSGRQFSNSRSEMNVSTLELGDSALYLCASSQDSYNEQFFGPGTRLTVL.

V and J are TRBV11-2 and TRBJ2-4, with D possibly matching TRBD1 (6 bases). Germline values: CDR1 SGHAT, CDR2 FQNNGV. V shed 5 bases and J shed 1 base, with 12 bases lying between them. This CDR3 has 15 residues. The CDR3 loop is CASSDRSGAKNIQYF. For the CDR3, the DNA is TGTGCCAGCAGCGACAGGTCGGGGGCCAAAAACATTCAGTACTTC.

This clone has just one count. J is TRBJ2-1 and V is TRBV11-3; 10 bases line up with TRBD2. Trimming cost V 1 base and J 7 bases; bases outside gene matches: 7. Germline CDR1 and CDR2: SGHNT and YENEEA. This CDR3 has 16 amino acids. The CDR3 region is CASSLGGTSVPNEQFF. The CDR3 coding sequence is TGTGCCAGCAGCTTAGGGGGGACTAGCGTCCCAAATGAGCAGTTCTTC. The entire variable domain, with the rest obtained from reference TRBV11-3 and TRBJ2-1, is as follows: EAGVVQSPRYKIIEKKQPVAFWCNPISGHNTLYWYLQNLGQGPELLIRYENEEAVDDSQLPKDRFSAERLKGVDSTLKIQPAELGDSAVYLCASSLGGTSVPNEQFFGPGTRLTVL.

The genes are TRBV13 and TRBJ2-3, with 8 bases identical to TRBD2. The CDR3 has 16 residues. Germline V CDR1 and CDR2: PRHDT, FYEKMQ (reference sequence). The V segment lost 5 bases and the J segment 3 bases; nucleotides outside the gene matches: 10. The CDR3 nucleotides are TGTGCCAGCAGCCGATATAGCGGGGAGTTGACAGATACGCAGTATTTT. Its translation is CASSRYSGELTDTQYF.

This clone occurred a few times. This chain connects TRBV24-1 to TRBJ2-7, with D perhaps TRBD1 (6 bases). Germline V CDR1 and CDR2: KGHDR, SFDVKD. CDR3 length: 14 amino acids. V was clipped by 6 bases and J by 4 bases, with 15 bases between them. In DNA, the CDR3 is TGTGCCACCAGTCCCGACAGGATAAGGTACGAGCAGTACTTC. This gives the protein CATSPDRIRYEQYF.

This clone showed up just once. The rearrangement uses TRBV14 and TRBJ2-7; no firm D call. Germline V gene lookup returns CDR1 SGHDN and CDR2 FVKESK. Trimming left V 3 bases short and J 6 bases short, with 6 bases between. The CDR3 consists of 11 residues. The CDR3 DNA is TGTGCCAGCAGCCAGAACACCGAGCAGTACTTC. This gives the protein CASSQNTEQYF.

The chain uses TRBV12-5 and TRBJ2-5; 8 nucleotides match TRBD2. J gave up 5 bases and V 3 bases, and 8 bases lay outside the gene matches. The germline gives CDR1 LGHNT, CDR2 FRNRAP. The CDR3 runs to 15 residues. CDR3 sequence (DNA): TGTGCTAGTGGTTTTACGGGGGGGCCCTCGGAGACCCAGTACTTC. Translation: CASGFTGGPSETQYF.

The chain combines TRBV3-1 (or the pseudogene TRBV3-2) with TRBJ2-1; weak D call: TRBD2 (7 bases). Looked up from germline, CDR1 is LGHDT and CDR2 is YNNKEL (reference sequence). The CDR3 runs to 15 residues. The V end was cut by 3 bases, the J end by 4 bases, with 13 bases between. The chain's CDR3 is CASSQAGAIYNEQFF. The CDR3 DNA follows: TGTGCCAGCAGCCAGGCGGGGGCAATTTACAATGAGCAGTTCTTC.

V is TRBV11-2 and J is TRBJ2-3, with 15 nucleotides matching TRBD2. CDR1 is SGHAT and CDR2 is FQNNGV in the germline V gene. Trimming removed 5 bases from V and 3 bases from J; junction bases left unmatched: 12. CDR3 length: 19 amino acids. The CDR3 region is CASSHQGLAGGRSTDTQYF. CDR3 sequence (DNA): TGTGCCAGCAGCCACCAAGGACTAGCGGGGGGGCGAAGTACAGATACGCAGTATTTT.